These 25 T cell receptor beta chains originate from one sample sequenced in a study of blood T cell repertoires in COVID-19. Libraries were prepared by immunoSEQ multiplex PCR; TCRdb keeps only in-frame clonotypes and omits some of them. The sample lists about 49,000 clones, about nine tenths seen once, with around 2% in the top ten. The sequenced sample consisted of peripheral blood. The receptor set was obtained from a woman older than 75 with COVID-19, enrolled during active disease.

This clone was observed a single time. The V call is TRBV18, the J call TRBJ2-1, with D possibly TRBD2 on 6 matching bases. The CDR3 is 13 amino acids. Per the germline V gene, CDR1 is KGHSH and CDR2 is LQKENI. V lost 6 bases, J lost 8 bases, and 14 bases lay in between. CDR3 amino acids: CASSPGESDEQFF. For the CDR3, the DNA is TGTGCCAGCTCCCCGGGGGAGAGCGATGAGCAGTTCTTC.

This clone appeared a single time. The V and J genes are TRBV11-2 and TRBJ2-1; TRBD1 aligns across 8 bases. J lost 2 bases, V lost 4 bases, and 10 bases had no gene match. Germline V gene lookup returns CDR1 SGHAT and CDR2 FQNNGV. This CDR3 is 17 amino acids long. CDR3 residues: CASSSLGTGETYNEQFF. The CDR3 bases are TGTGCCAGCAGCTCTTTGGGGACAGGCGAAACCTACAATGAGCAGTTCTTC.

J is TRBJ2-7 and V is TRBV5-1, with a tentative D call TRBD1 (6 bases). Germline-derived CDR1 and CDR2 are SGHRS and YFSETQ. The CDR3 length is 14 residues. The V end was cut by 2 bases, the J end by 7 bases, with 16 bases between. CDR3 sequence: CASSFSGQIIEQYF. The CDR3 nucleotides are TGCGCCAGCAGCTTCTCCGGACAGATAATAGAGCAGTACTTC.

CDR3 sequence (DNA): TGCGCCAGCAGCGTTAGACCCGTACTAATTAATGGCTACACCTTC. This encodes CASSVRPVLINGYTF. The V gene is TRBV5-1, the J gene TRBJ1-2; D is unresolved. Trimming pared 4 bases from V and 6 bases from J, leaving 19 bases between. The CDR3 runs to 15 residues. Per the germline V gene, CDR1 is SGHRS and CDR2 is YFSETQ.

The V gene is TRBV29-1, the J gene TRBJ1-1; D gene unclear. Deletions cut 7 bases from V and 0 bases from J, with 12 bases between. The CDR3 runs to 13 residues. CDR1 and CDR2 (germline): SQVTM, ANQGSEA. CDR3 protein: CSELHSMNTEAFF. The CDR3 DNA sequence: TGCAGCGAGCTTCACAGTATGAACACTGAAGCTTTCTTT.

The DNA for the CDR3 is TGTGCCAGCACTATAGCGGGCCTGGCCACAGATACGCAGTATTTT. Residues: CASTIAGLATDTQYF. The rearrangement joins TRBV2 to TRBJ2-3, with 7 bases fitting TRBD2. This CDR3 region has 15 residues. The V segment lost 7 bases and the J segment 2 bases; nucleotides outside the gene matches: 9. Germline V gene data show CDR1 as SNHLY and CDR2 as FYNNEI.

This clone was seen only once. The chain carries TRBV11-1 and TRBJ2-3; D perhaps matches TRBD1 (6 bases). Germline V gene sequence: CDR1 SGHAT, CDR2 FQDESV (reference sequence). Trimming cost V 6 bases and J 0 bases, with 16 bases left between them. The CDR3 sequence is 16 residues long. The CDR3 spells CASRKNRAYSTDTQYF. For the CDR3, the DNA is TGTGCCAGCAGAAAGAACAGGGCGTATAGCACAGATACGCAGTATTTT.

This clone was detected only a few times. The chain uses TRBV6-1 and TRBJ2-4, with D possibly matching TRBD1 (6 bases). The CDR3 sequence is 16 residues long. Trimming stripped 2 bases from V and 0 bases from J, with 11 bases between. Per germline, CDR1 MNHNS and CDR2 SASEGT. The CDR3 protein is CASSEWDNLAKNIQYF. In DNA, the CDR3 is TGTGCCAGCAGTGAATGGGACAACCTAGCCAAAAACATTCAGTACTTC.

The chain couples TRBV3-1 (or the pseudogene TRBV3-2) to TRBJ1-2; D might be TRBD1 (6 bases). The CDR3 extends over 16 amino acids. CDR1 and CDR2 (germline): LGHDT, YNNKEL (reference sequence). V lost 2 bases and J lost 8, with 21 bases in between. CDR3: CASSQYGGGRGVGYTF. Written as DNA, the CDR3 is TGTGCCAGCAGCCAATACGGCGGTGGGAGGGGGGTAGGCTACACCTTC.

This rearrangement joins TRBV6-5 to TRBJ2-5; 9 bases fit TRBD1. Germline values: CDR1 MNHEY, CDR2 SVGAGI. CDR3 length: 13 residues. The junction had 4 bases not matched to a gene; V was cut back by 6 bases and J by 5 bases. CDR3 sequence (DNA): TGTGCCAGCAGCGGGACAGGGTGGGAGACCCAGTACTTC. Its protein is CASSGTGWETQYF.

The chain uses TRBV14 and TRBJ2-7; no clear D gene. V shed 0 bases and J shed 4 bases, with 10 bases lying between them. Germline lookup yields CDR1 SGHDN and CDR2 FVKESK. This CDR3 contains 14 residues. The CDR3: CASSQELTGYEQYF. Written as DNA, the CDR3 is TGTGCCAGCAGCCAAGAGCTTACGGGTTACGAGCAGTACTTC.

CDR3 coding DNA: TGTGCCAGCAGCTTGGCAGGGGTGGGTACTGAAGCTTTCTTT. It translates to CASSLAGVGTEAFF. The chain uses TRBV5-5 and TRBJ1-1, with a weak D call TRBD1 (6 bases). The V end lost 0 bases, the J end lost 5 bases, and 11 bases lay between the germline ends. The CDR3 has 14 amino acids. In germline, CDR1 is SGHKS, CDR2 YYEKEE (reference sequence).

Remarks on this clone: The junction shows a germline mismatch at one end, possibly a read error. This chain links TRBV7-9 with TRBJ2-1; 14 nucleotides align to TRBD2. The CDR3 totals 18 residues. Germline V lookup: CDR1 SEHNR, CDR2 FQNEAQ (reference sequence). CDR3 DNA sequence: TGTGCCAGCAGCAACCCGGGACTAGCGGGAGCCTCCCACAATGAGCAGTTCTTC. The encoded protein is CASSNPGLAGASHNEQFF. Drawing the rest from reference TRBV7-9 and TRBJ2-1, the complete variable domain is DTGVSQNPRHKITKRGQNVTFRCDPISEHNRLYWYRQTLGQGPEFLTYFQNEAQLEKSRLLSDRFSAERPKGSFSTLEIQRTEQGDSAMYLCASSNPGLAGASHNEQFFGPGTRLTVL.

The chain uses TRBV14 and TRBJ1-3; D not resolved. Trimming took off 4 bases at V and 4 bases at J, with 11 bases between the two ends. Germline CDR1 reads SGHDN; CDR2 reads FVKESK. The CDR3 is made up of 14 amino acids. The CDR3 protein is CASSPLGEGNTIYF. DNA of the CDR3: TGTGCCAGCAGCCCCCTGGGCGAGGGAAACACCATATATTTT.

This clone was picked up a small number of times. V is TRBV29-1 and J is TRBJ1-1; TRBD1 matches at 12 bases. CDR1 and CDR2 (germline): SQVTM, ANQGSEA. The CDR3 sequence is 16 residues long. The J segment lost 5 bases and the V segment lost 7 bases, leaving 14 bases of the junction unmatched. The DNA of the CDR3 is TGCAGCGCGATGCCGGGACAGGGGGCAAGGGGGACTGAAGCTTTCTTT. This translates into CSAMPGQGARGTEAFF.

This chain uses TRBV5-5 with TRBJ1-6; possible D gene TRBD1, 6 bases. Trimming stripped 2 bases from V and 5 bases from J, with 8 bases between. The CDR3 is 14 amino acids. CDR1 and CDR2 (germline): SGHKS, YYEKEE (reference sequence). The CDR3 loop reads CASSLAGDNSPLHF. CDR3 sequence (DNA): TGTGCCAGCAGCTTAGCAGGGGATAATTCACCCCTCCACTTT.

This clone appeared once. One end of the junction does not line up with germline, which may come from a read error. The J gene is TRBJ1-5, the V gene TRBV11-2; D unresolved. Germline CDR1 and CDR2: SGHAT and FQNNGV. The CDR3 contains 12 residues. CDR3 sequence: CASRDYYHPQHF. DNA of the CDR3: TGTGCCAGCAGGGACTACTATCACCCCCAGCATTTT.

The V gene is TRBV7-8, the J gene TRBJ1-1, with 9 bases matching TRBD1. V lost 5 bases to trimming and J lost 0 bases; unmatched junction nucleotides: 7. Germline values: CDR1 SGHVS, CDR2 FQNEAQ. The CDR3 runs to 16 residues. The CDR3 DNA follows: TGTGCCAGCAGCCAGCGGGACAGGGCAATGAACACTGAAGCTTTCTTT. It encodes CASSQRDRAMNTEAFF.

This sequence joins TRBV19 and TRBJ2-4; TRBD1 aligns across 10 bases. Germline CDR1 reads LNHDA; CDR2 reads SQIVND (reference sequence). V shed 2 bases and J 1 base; nucleotides not matched to a gene: 5. This CDR3 comprises 17 residues. CDR3 nucleotides: TGTGCCAGTAGTATACGACAGGGGGCGCTGGCCAAAAACATTCAGTACTTC. Amino acid sequence: CASSIRQGALAKNIQYF.

The chain has TRBV7-6 and TRBJ1-5; D gene unclear. Looked up from germline, CDR1 is SGHVS and CDR2 is FNYEAQ. CDR3 length: 13 amino acids. The V end was cut by 0 bases, the J end by 4 bases, with 4 bases between. The CDR3 DNA sequence: TGTGCCAGCAGCTTAGCCCAAAATCAGCCCCAGCATTTT. This translates into CASSLAQNQPQHF.

The V gene is TRBV13, the J gene TRBJ2-7; possibly TRBD1 for D (6 bases). CDR3 length: 12 amino acids. V lost 6 bases to trimming and J lost 2 bases, with 8 bases between them. Germline loops: CDR1 PRHDT, CDR2 FYEKMQ (reference sequence). CDR3 loop: CASRRQAYEQYF. As DNA, the CDR3 is TGTGCCAGCAGGAGACAGGCCTACGAGCAGTACTTC.

The V call is TRBV9, the J call TRBJ2-1; 11 bases match TRBD2. Germline V gives CDR1 SGDLS, CDR2 YYNGEE. The CDR3 spans 20 residues. V dropped 4 bases and J dropped 2; count of bases not matched to a gene: 17. CDR3 nucleotides: TGTGCCAGCAGCTCCCGGGGGGCTAGCGGGAGGTCGGAACCCTACAATGAGCAGTTCTTC. Protein: CASSSRGASGRSEPYNEQFF.

The CDR3 nucleotides read TGTGCCTGGAGCCGACAGGGGGGGACTGAAGCTTTCTTT. As protein: CAWSRQGGTEAFF. This chain uses TRBV30 with TRBJ1-1, with 9 bases fitting TRBD1. The length of the CDR3 is 13 residues. Germline V gene data show CDR1 as GTSNPN and CDR2 as SVGIG (reference sequence). Trimming removed 3 bases from V and 5 bases from J; junction bases left unmatched: 4.

This chain connects TRBV7-8 to TRBJ2-1; 8 nucleotides line up with TRBD1. Germline CDR1 is SGHVS and CDR2 is FQNEAQ. CDR3 length: 19 residues. V shed 5 bases, J shed 0 bases, and the junction held 15 bases outside the gene matches. The CDR3 DNA is TGTGCCAGCAGCCCCAGACAGGGGTCTCCTAAGAGCTCCTACAATGAGCAGTTCTTC. Amino acid sequence: CASSPRQGSPKSSYNEQFF. The variable domain in full, with the rest retrieved from reference TRBV7-8 and TRBJ2-1, is GAGVSQSPRYKVAKRGQDVALRCDPISGHVSLFWYQQALGQGPEFLTYFQNEAQLDKSGLPSDRFFAERPEGSVSTLKIQRTQQEDSAVYLCASSPRQGSPKSSYNEQFFGPGTRLTVL.

This clone was observed once. The J gene is TRBJ2-7, the V gene TRBV6-5, with 8 bases that match TRBD1. The CDR3 is made up of 16 amino acids. V lost 0 bases, J lost 6 bases, and 10 bases stayed unmatched. Germline lookup yields CDR1 MNHEY and CDR2 SVGAGI. This CDR3 reads CASSYSRRDRFFEQYF. Here the CDR3 DNA reads TGTGCCAGCAGTTACTCGAGGCGGGACAGGTTTTTCGAGCAGTACTTC.